These 9 T cell receptor beta chains originate from one sample sequenced in a study of identifying expanded T cells in peripheral blood. TCRdb's table, derived via immunoSEQ multiplex PCR, lists solely in-frame clones and lacks some. Of 83,000 or so clones listed, approximately 91% are singletons. Sequenced material: blood. Receptors were obtained from a person aged 18 to 70 in good health.

This chain uses TRBV7-8 with TRBJ2-1; D might be TRBD2 (6 bases). Germline CDR1 SGHVS, CDR2 FQNEAQ. Between the trimmed V and J ends, which lost 1 base and 5 bases, there was a span of 15 bases. The CDR3 has 16 residues. In DNA form, the CDR3 reads TGTGCCAGCAGCTTAGTCCGGGGGACGGTTAACAATGAGCAGTTCTTC. It translates to CASSLVRGTVNNEQFF.

This rearrangement joins TRBV7-3 to TRBJ2-1; D remains unclear. The V end was cut by 3 bases, the J end by 9 bases, with 6 bases between. The CDR3 sequence is 11 residues long. Germline lookup yields CDR1 SGHTA and CDR2 FQGTGA. DNA for the CDR3: TGTGCCAGCAGCTTGACCGGTGAGCAGTTCTTC. The encoded protein is CASSLTGEQFF.

The V gene is TRBV5-6, the J gene TRBJ1-2; the match to TRBD1 covers 9 bases. This CDR3 is 15 amino acids long. CDR1 is SGHDT and CDR2 is YYEEEE in the germline V gene. Germline trimming cut 4 bases from V and 7 bases from J; bases unmatched to any gene: 11. The CDR3 loop is CASSPGDRDVFGYTF. The CDR3 nucleotides read TGTGCCAGCAGCCCGGGGGACAGGGATGTTTTTGGCTACACCTTC.

V usage is TRBV5-5 and J usage is TRBJ2-7, with D perhaps matching TRBD1 (6 bases). Trimming took off 0 bases at V and 0 bases at J, with 19 bases between the two ends. The CDR3 is 18 residues long. CDR1 and CDR2 from the germline V gene are SGHKS and YYEKEE (reference sequence). The CDR3 nucleotides are TGTGCCAGCAGCTTGGTTTTCCGGGACACGAGATTCTCCTACGAGCAGTACTTC. Translating it yields CASSLVFRDTRFSYEQYF.

This chain links TRBV7-3 with TRBJ2-7; 10 bases map to TRBD1. The CDR3 loop spans 13 amino acids. Germline loops: CDR1 SGHTA, CDR2 FQGTGA. The J segment lost 6 bases and the V segment lost 5 bases, leaving 4 bases of the junction unmatched. CDR3 region: CASSPTGGVEQYF. Here the CDR3 DNA reads TGTGCCAGCAGCCCGACAGGGGGCGTCGAGCAGTACTTC.

This clone was seen only a few times. The V and J genes are TRBV5-6 and TRBJ1-5, with D uncertain. CDR1 is SGHDT and CDR2 is YYEEEE in the germline V gene. The CDR3 contains 13 residues. Trimming took off 0 bases at V and 1 base at J, with 2 bases between the two ends. The CDR3 coding sequence is TGTGCCAGCAGCTTGGACAGCAATCAGCCCCAGCATTTT. Its translation is CASSLDSNQPQHF.

This sequence joins TRBV7-9 and TRBJ2-7; 8 bases agree with TRBD1. J gave up 4 bases and V 0 bases, and 5 bases lay outside the gene matches. This CDR3 spans 15 amino acids. Germline V gene lookup returns CDR1 SEHNR and CDR2 FQNEAQ (reference sequence). CDR3: CASSLAGQGQYEQYF. The CDR3 region has the DNA TGTGCCAGCAGCTTAGCTGGACAGGGACAATACGAGCAGTACTTC.

V gene TRBV2 combines with J gene TRBJ2-3; D is perhaps TRBD2 (6 bases). The V and J ends lost 6 bases and 5 bases respectively, with 12 bases between them. Germline V gene sequence: CDR1 SNHLY, CDR2 FYNNEI. The CDR3 extends over 13 amino acids. The CDR3 here is CASRWRGLDTQYF. The CDR3 nucleotides read TGTGCCAGCAGGTGGAGGGGACTAGATACGCAGTATTTT.

The V gene is TRBV30, the J gene TRBJ2-7; D is uncertain. V lost 4 bases and J 2 bases, leaving 6 bases between the germline ends. The CDR3 has 11 residues. Germline CDR1 reads GTSNPN; CDR2 reads SVGIG (reference sequence). The CDR3: CAWKATYEQYF. CDR3 nucleotide sequence: TGTGCCTGGAAGGCGACCTACGAGCAGTACTTC.